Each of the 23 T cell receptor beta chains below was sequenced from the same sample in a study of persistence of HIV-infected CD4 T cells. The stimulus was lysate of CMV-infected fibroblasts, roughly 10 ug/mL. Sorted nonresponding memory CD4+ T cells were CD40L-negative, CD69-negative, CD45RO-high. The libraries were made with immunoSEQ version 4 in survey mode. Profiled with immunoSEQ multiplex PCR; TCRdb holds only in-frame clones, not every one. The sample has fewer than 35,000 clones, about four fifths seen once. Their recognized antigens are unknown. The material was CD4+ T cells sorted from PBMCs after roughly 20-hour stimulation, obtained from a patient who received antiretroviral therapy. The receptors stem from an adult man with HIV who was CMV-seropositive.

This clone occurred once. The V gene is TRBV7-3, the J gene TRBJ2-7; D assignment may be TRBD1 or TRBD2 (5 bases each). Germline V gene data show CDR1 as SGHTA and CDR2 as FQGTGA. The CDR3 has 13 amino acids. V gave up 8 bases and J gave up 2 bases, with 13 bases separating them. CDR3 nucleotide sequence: TGTGCCAGCGCTGCGGGCAGGGCCTACGAGCAGTACTTC. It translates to CASAAGRAYEQYF.

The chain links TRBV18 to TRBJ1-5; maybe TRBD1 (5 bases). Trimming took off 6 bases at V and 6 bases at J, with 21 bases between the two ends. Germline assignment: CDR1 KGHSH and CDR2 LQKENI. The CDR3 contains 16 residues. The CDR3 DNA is TGTGCCAGCTCCGGCTTAGACAGACTAAGCGGTCAGCCCCAGCATTTT. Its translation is CASSGLDRLSGQPQHF.

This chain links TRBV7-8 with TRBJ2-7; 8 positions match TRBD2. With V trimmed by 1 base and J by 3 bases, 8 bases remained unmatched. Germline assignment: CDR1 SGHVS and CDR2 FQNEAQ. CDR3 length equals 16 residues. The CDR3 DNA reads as TGTGCCAGCAGCTTAGATCGGGGACTAGTCGACTACGAGCAGTACTTC. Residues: CASSLDRGLVDYEQYF.

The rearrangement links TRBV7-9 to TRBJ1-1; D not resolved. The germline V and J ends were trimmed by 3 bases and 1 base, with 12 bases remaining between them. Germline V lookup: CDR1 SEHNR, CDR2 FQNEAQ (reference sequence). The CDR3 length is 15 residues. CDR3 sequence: CASSLARVGNTEAFF. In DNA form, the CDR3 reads TGTGCCAGCAGCTTGGCTAGGGTGGGGAACACTGAAGCTTTCTTT.

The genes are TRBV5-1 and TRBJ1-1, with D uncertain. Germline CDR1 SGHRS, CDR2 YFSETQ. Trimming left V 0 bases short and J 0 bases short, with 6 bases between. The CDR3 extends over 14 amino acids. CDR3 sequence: CASSLGVVNTEAFF. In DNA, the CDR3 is TGCGCCAGCAGCTTGGGGGTGGTGAACACTGAAGCTTTCTTT.

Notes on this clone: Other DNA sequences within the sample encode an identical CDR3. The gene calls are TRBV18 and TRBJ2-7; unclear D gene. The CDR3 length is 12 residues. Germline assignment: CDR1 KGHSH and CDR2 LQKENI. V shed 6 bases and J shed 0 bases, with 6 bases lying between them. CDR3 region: CASSPSSYEQYF. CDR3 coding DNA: TGTGCCAGCTCTCCTAGCTCCTACGAGCAGTACTTC.

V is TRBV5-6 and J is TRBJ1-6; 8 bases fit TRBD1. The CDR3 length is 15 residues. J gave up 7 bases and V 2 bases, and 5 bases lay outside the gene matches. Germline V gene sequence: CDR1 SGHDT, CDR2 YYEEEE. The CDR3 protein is CASSFGTGPNSPLHF. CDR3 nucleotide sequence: TGTGCCAGCAGCTTCGGGACAGGCCCCAATTCACCCCTCCACTTT. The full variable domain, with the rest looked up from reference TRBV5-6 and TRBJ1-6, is DAGVTQSPTHLIKTRGQQVTLRCSPKSGHDTVSWYQQALGQGPQFIFQYYEEEERQRGNFPDRFSGHQFPNYSSELNVNALLLGDSALYLCASSFGTGPNSPLHFGNGTRLTVT.

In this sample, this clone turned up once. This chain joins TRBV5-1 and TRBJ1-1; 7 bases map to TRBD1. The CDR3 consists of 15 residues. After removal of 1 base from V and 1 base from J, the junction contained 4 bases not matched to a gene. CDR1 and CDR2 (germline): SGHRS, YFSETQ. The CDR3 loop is CASSLWRGRNTEAFF. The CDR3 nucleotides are TGCGCCAGCAGCTTGTGGAGGGGGCGGAACACTGAAGCTTTCTTT.

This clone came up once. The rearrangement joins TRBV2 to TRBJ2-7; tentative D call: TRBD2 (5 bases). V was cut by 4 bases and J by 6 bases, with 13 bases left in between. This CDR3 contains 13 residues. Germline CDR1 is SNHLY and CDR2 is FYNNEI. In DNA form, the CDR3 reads TGTGCCAGCAGTGTAAGGGAGTCTGGCGAGCAGTACTTC. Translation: CASSVRESGEQYF.

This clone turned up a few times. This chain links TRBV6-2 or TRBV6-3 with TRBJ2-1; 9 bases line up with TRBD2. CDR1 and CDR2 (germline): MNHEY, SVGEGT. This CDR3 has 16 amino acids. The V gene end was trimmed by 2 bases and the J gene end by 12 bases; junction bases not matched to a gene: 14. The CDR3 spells CASSYGGGAGWIVQFF. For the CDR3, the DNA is TGTGCCAGCAGTTACGGCGGGGGGGCCGGGTGGATCGTGCAGTTCTTC.

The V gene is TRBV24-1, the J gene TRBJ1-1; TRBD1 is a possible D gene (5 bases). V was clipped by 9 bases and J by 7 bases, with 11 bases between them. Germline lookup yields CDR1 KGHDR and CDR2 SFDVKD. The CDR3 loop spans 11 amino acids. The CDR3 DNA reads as TGTGCCACCCGTAGGGGCGATGAAGCTTTCTTT. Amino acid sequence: CATRRGDEAFF.

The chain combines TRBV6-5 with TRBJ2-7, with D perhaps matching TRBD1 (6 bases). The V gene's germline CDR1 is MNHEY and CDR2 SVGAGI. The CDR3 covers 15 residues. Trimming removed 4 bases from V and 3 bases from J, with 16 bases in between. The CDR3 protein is CASSFSLQGGYEQYF. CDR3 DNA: TGTGCCAGCAGTTTTTCGTTACAGGGCGGCTACGAGCAGTACTTC.

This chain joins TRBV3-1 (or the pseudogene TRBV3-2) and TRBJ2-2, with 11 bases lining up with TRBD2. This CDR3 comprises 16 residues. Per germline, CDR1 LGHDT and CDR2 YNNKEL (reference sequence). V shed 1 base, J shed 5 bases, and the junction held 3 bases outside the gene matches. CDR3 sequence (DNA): TGTGCCAGCAGCCAAGTTTCTAGCGGGGGGACCGGGGAGCTGTTTTTT. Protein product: CASSQVSSGGTGELFF.

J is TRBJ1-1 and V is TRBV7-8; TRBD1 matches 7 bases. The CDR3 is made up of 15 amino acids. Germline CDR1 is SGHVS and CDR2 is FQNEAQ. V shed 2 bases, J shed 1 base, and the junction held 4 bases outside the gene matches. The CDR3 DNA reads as TGTGCCAGCAGCTTATTTAGGACAGGGAACACTGAAGCTTTCTTT. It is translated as CASSLFRTGNTEAFF.

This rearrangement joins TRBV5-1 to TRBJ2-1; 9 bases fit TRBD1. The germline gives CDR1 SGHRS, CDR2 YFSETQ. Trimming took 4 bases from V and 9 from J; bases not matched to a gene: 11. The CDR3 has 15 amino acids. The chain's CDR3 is CASSRSYGDRVEQFF. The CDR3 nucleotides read TGCGCCAGCAGCCGGTCGTACGGGGACAGGGTTGAGCAGTTCTTC.

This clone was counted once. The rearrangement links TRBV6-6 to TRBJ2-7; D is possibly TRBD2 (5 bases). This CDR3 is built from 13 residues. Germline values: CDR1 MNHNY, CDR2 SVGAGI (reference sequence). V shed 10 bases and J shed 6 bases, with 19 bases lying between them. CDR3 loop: CATLGAGMGEQYF. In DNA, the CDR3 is TGTGCCACCCTAGGTGCCGGGATGGGCGAGCAGTACTTC.

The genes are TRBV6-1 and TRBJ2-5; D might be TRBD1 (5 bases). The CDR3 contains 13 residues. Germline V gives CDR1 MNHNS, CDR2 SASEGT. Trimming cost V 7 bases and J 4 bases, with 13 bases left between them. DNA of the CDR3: TGTGCCAGCAATATACCTCAGGGAGAGACCCAGTACTTC. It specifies CASNIPQGETQYF.

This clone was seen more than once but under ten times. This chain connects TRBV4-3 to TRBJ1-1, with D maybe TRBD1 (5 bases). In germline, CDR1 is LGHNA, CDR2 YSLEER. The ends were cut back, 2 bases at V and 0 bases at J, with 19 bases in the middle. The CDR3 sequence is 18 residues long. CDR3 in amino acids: CASSQSGGLFRLNTEAFF. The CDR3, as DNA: TGCGCCAGCAGCCAATCGGGGGGACTGTTTCGGCTGAACACTGAAGCTTTCTTT.

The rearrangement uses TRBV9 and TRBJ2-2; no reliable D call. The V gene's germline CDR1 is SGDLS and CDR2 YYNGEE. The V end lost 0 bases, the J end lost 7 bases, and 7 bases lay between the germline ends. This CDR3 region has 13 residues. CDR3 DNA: TGTGCCAGCAGCGTAGTACTCAACGGGGAGCTGTTTTTT. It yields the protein CASSVVLNGELFF.

In DNA, the CDR3 is TGCAGTGTGGCGGTTTACGATACGCAGTATTTT. Its translation: CSVAVYDTQYF. The chain employs TRBV20-1 and TRBJ2-3, with D unresolved. V was pared by 7 bases and J by 6 bases, with 11 bases between. The CDR3 runs 11 residues. Per the germline V gene, CDR1 is DFQATT and CDR2 is SNEGSKA (reference sequence).

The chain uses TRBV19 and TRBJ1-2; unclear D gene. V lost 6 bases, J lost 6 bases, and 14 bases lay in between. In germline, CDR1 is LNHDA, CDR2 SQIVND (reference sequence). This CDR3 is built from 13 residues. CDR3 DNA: TGTGCCAGTAGAGCCCCCTTCACGGATGGCTACACCTTC. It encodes CASRAPFTDGYTF.

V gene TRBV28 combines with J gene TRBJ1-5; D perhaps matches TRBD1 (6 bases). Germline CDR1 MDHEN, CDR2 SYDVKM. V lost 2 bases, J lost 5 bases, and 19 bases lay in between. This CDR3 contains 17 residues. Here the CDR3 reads CASSLPPFGQRDQPQHF. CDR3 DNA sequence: TGTGCCAGCAGTTTACCCCCCTTTGGACAGAGGGATCAGCCCCAGCATTTT.

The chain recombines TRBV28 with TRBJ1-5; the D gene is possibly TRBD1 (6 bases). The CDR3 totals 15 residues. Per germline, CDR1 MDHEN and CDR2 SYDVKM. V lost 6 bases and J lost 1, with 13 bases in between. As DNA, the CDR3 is TGTGCCAGCAGAGGGACATCCCGAAGCAATCAGCCCCAGCATTTT. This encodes CASRGTSRSNQPQHF.